This TCR beta chain was obtained from a study of human T cells and chemical hapten exposure. Regarding the study as a whole: Expanded TCRs formed significantly more large CDR3 similarity clusters than controls.

This clonotype has only a few counts. The antigen is unknown. Time point denoted: patch test 3, about 24 weeks after DPC sensitization. Treatment reported: therapeutic diphenylcyclopropenone sensitization with weekly scalp DPC. TCRdb used MiXCR to reprocess the RACE reads, holding one entry per CDR3 protein. The table lists just under 65,000 distinct CDR3 sequences, around 10% of them singletons, with about 2% in the top ten. Germline V gene lookup returns CDR1 SGHRS and CDR2 YFSETQ. V gave up 1 base and J gave up 7 bases, with 15 bases separating them. CDR3 size: 15 residues. The specimen comprised whole blood, sampled in connection with sensitization to the hapten diphenylcyclopropenone (DPC). This TCR came from a woman aged 25 to 39 with alopecia areata. Some clones in this sample may be carry-over from other donors' samples. J is TRBJ1-5 and V is TRBV5-1, with D possibly matching TRBD1 (6 bases). The CDR3 reads CASSLSGALQQPQHF. The CDR3 DNA reads as TGCGCCAGCAGCTTGTCAGGGGCTCTCCAACAGCCCCAGCATTTT.